What follows is one TCR beta chain and its context. The data were obtained in a study of T cell changes during pregnancy in multiple sclerosis. TCRdb keeps only in-frame clones here, not all; method: immunoSEQ multiplex PCR. The sample consists of some 120,000 clones, approximately 93% of them appearing once. The material was peripheral blood, obtained before pregnancy. This sequence was found in a female donor with multiple sclerosis, enrolled in a pregnancy study.

The CDR3 sequence is CASSQTYYGYTF. The CDR3 DNA is TGTGCCAGCAGCCAAACCTATTATGGCTACACCTTC. The genes are TRBV14 and TRBJ1-2; no firm D call. V lost 2 bases and J 5 bases, leaving 6 bases between the germline ends. Germline V gene lookup returns CDR1 SGHDN and CDR2 FVKESK. This CDR3 comprises 12 residues.